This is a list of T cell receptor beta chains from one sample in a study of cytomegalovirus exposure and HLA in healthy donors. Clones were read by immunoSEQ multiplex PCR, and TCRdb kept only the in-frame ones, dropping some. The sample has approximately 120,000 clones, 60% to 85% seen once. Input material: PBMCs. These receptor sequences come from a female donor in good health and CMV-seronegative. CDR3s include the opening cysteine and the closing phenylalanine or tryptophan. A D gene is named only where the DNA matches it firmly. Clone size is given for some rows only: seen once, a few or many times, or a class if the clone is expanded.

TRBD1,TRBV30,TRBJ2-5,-,CAWSAWDRAPQETQYF,TGTGCCTGGAGTGCCTGGGACAGGGCCCCGCAAGAGACCCAGTACTTC
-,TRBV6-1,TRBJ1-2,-,CASSESGEYGYTF,TGTGCCAGCAGTGAATCGGGGGAGTATGGCTACACCTTC
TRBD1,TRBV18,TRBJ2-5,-,CASSRQGQETQYF,TGTGCCAGCTCACGACAGGGACAAGAGACCCAGTACTTC
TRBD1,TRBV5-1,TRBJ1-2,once,CASSPLAGQSYGYTF,TGCGCCAGCAGCCCACTAGCGGGACAGAGCTATGGCTACACCTTC
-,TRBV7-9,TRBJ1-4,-,CASSLAGLLNEKLFF,TGTGCCAGCAGCCTTGCCGGACTGCTTAATGAAAAACTGTTTTTT
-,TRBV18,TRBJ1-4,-,CASSVSAGIANEKLFF,TGTGCCAGCTCAGTATCCGCAGGGATAGCTAATGAAAAACTGTTTTTT
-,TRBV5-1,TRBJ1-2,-,CASSLYTSGGDGYTF,TGCGCCAGCAGCTTGTATACTTCCGGAGGGGATGGCTACACCTTC
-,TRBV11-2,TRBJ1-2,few,CASSLVGGYGYTF,TGTGCCAGCAGCTTAGTGGGAGGCTATGGCTACACCTTC
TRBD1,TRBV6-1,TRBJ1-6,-,CASRLDRVGNSPLHF,TGTGCCAGCAGGCTAGACAGGGTGGGTAATTCACCCCTCCACTTT
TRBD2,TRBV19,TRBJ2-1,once,CASSTAGASYNEQFF,TGTGCCAGTAGTACAGCGGGAGCGTCCTACAATGAGCAGTTCTTC
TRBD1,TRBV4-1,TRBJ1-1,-,CASSQSLSQGNAEAFF,TGCGCCAGCAGCCAATCCCTCTCACAGGGGAACGCTGAAGCTTTCTTT
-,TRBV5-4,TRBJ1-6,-,CASSRDRRVLHF,TGTGCCAGCAGCCGTGACAGGCGAGTCCTCCACTTT
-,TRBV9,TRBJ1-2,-,CASSVNIDTPVDGYTF,TGTGCCAGCAGCGTAAATATCGACACCCCGGTGGATGGCTACACCTTC
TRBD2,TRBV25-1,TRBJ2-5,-,CASTPPGTRKETQYF,TGTGCCAGCACCCCCCCCGGGACTAGGAAAGAGACCCAGTACTTC
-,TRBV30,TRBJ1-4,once,CAWSTRREKLFF,TGTGCCTGGAGTACAAGGCGGGAAAAACTGTTTTTT
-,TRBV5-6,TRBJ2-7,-,CASSFSSEQYF,TGTGCCAGCAGCTTTTCGAGCGAGCAGTACTTC
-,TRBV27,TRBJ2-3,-,CASSLYNRATDTQYF,TGTGCCAGCAGTTTATACAACAGAGCCACAGATACGCAGTATTTT
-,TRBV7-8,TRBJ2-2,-,CASSSPAAVITGELFF,TGTGCCAGCAGCTCCCCCGCAGCGGTGATCACCGGGGAGCTGTTTTTT
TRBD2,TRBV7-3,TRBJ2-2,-,CASSGTSGRKTGELFF,TGTGCCAGCAGCGGTACTAGCGGGAGAAAAACCGGGGAGCTGTTTTTT
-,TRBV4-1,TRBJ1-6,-,CASSRDTNSPLHF,TGCGCCAGCAGCCGGGACACGAATTCACCCCTCCACTTT
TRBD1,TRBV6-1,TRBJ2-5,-,CASSARTGTETQYF,TGTGCCAGCAGTGCCAGGACAGGGACAGAGACCCAGTACTTC
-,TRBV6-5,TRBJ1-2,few,CASSYSGARDYGYTF,TGTGCCAGCAGTTACTCGGGGGCAAGGGACTATGGCTACACCTTC
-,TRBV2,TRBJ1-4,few,CASSERAGNEKLFF,TGTGCCAGCAGTGAAAGGGCAGGGAACGAAAAACTGTTTTTT
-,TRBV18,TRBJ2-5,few,CASSPYESETQYF,TGTGCCAGCTCACCATACGAGTCGGAGACCCAGTACTTC
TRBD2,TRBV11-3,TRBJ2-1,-,CASSLAGSSGSSYNEQFF,TGTGCCAGCAGCTTAGCAGGTTCTAGCGGGAGTTCCTACAATGAGCAGTTCTTC
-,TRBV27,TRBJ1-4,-,CASSPSGGAGKLFF,TGTGCCAGCAGTCCGTCGGGGGGGGCCGGAAAACTGTTTTTT
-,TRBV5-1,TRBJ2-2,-,CASSLLESSGELFF,TGCGCCAGCAGCTTGTTGGAGTCTTCCGGGGAGCTGTTTTTT
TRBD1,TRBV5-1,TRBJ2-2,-,CASSLRQGTGELFF,TGCGCCAGCAGCTTGAGACAGGGGACCGGGGAGCTGTTTTTT
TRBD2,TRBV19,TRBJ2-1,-,CASSPGTSGNEQFF,TGTGCCAGTAGTCCCGGGACTAGCGGCAATGAGCAGTTCTTC
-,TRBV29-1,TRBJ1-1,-,CSVGGRGTEAFF,TGCAGCGTTGGGGGCAGGGGCACTGAAGCTTTCTTT
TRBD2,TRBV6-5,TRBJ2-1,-,CASGGGPNEQFF,TGTGCCTCCGGGGGGGGGCCGAATGAGCAGTTCTTC
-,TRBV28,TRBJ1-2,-,CASSLPGAGSDYGYTF,TGTGCCAGCAGTTTACCCGGAGCAGGGTCCGACTATGGCTACACCTTC
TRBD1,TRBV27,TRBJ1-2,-,CASSLGTGYGYTF,TGTGCCAGCAGTTTAGGGACAGGGTATGGCTACACCTTC
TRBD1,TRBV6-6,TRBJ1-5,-,CASSASQGASNQPQHF,TGTGCCAGCAGCGCTTCTCAGGGGGCAAGCAATCAGCCCCAGCATTTT
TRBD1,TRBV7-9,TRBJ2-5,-,CSSSKLWDRGGEAQYF,TGTTCCAGCAGCAAACTTTGGGACAGGGGAGGGGAGGCCCAGTACTTC
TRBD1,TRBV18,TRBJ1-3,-,CASSLRTGEGNTIYF,TGTGCCAGCTCACTCCGGACAGGGGAAGGAAACACCATATATTTT
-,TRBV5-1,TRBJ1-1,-,CASSLVGRVNTEAFF,TGCGCCAGCAGCTTGGTAGGCAGGGTAAACACTGAAGCTTTCTTT
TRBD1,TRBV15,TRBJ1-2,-,CATSRRDVLGRDSYGYTF,TGTGCCACCAGCAGGAGGGACGTACTCGGGCGGGACAGCTATGGCTACACCTTC
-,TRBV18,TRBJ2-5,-,CASSPTLETQYF,TGTGCCAGCTCCCCCACATTGGAGACCCAGTACTTC
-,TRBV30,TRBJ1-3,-,CAWSVQATRNTIYF,TGTGCCTGGAGTGTACAGGCGACTCGGAACACCATATATTTT
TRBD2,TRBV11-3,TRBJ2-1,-,CASSWGSGRADEQFF,TGTGCCAGCAGCTGGGGGAGCGGGAGGGCGGATGAGCAGTTCTTC
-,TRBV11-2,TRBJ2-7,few,CASSLGLSGEQYF,TGTGCCAGCAGCTTAGGGCTAAGCGGGGAGCAGTACTTC
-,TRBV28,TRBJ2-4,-,CASSLSVLRRLAKNIQYF,TGTGCCAGCAGTTTATCCGTATTACGGAGGCTAGCCAAAAACATTCAGTACTTC
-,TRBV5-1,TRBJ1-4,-,CASSLRATNEKLFF,TGCGCCAGCAGCTTGCGGGCAACTAATGAAAAACTGTTTTTT
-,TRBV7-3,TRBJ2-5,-,CASSPQPGEETQYF,TGTGCCAGCAGCCCTCAGCCAGGGGAAGAGACCCAGTACTTC
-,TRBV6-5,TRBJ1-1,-,CASSYLTGTRGTEAFF,TGTGCCAGCAGTTATTTAACCGGGACAAGGGGGACTGAAGCTTTCTTT